These T cell receptor beta chains were read from a single sample in a study of cytomegalovirus exposure and HLA in healthy donors. TCRdb's copy holds only in-frame clones and misses some; the assay was immunoSEQ multiplex PCR. The sample lists about 190,000 clones; 85% were seen once. The specimen was PBMCs. The receptor set was obtained from a boy between 2 and 15 years old in good health and CMV-seronegative. Both conserved end residues are part of each CDR3. A D gene is named only where the DNA matches it firmly. Clone size is given for some rows only: seen once, a few or many times, or a class if the clone is expanded.

v_gene	abundance	j_gene	d_gene	CDR3aa	CDR3nt
TRBV4-2	NA	TRBJ2-5	TRBD2	CASSYKGGGVDETQYF	TGTGCCAGCAGCTACAAGGGTGGGGGGGTAGACGAGACCCAGTACTTC
TRBV28	once	TRBJ2-5	TRBD2	CASSSAGTSGGGWETQYF	TGTGCCAGCAGTTCCGCCGGGACTAGCGGGGGGGGATGGGAGACCCAGTACTTC
TRBV27	once	TRBJ1-5	NA	CASSFRPGEFSNQPQHF	TGTGCCAGCAGTTTTCGGCCGGGGGAATTTAGCAATCAGCCCCAGCATTTT
TRBV15	few	TRBJ1-4	TRBD1	CATSRERQGSEKLFF	TGTGCCACCAGCAGAGAGCGACAGGGAAGTGAAAAACTGTTTTTT
TRBV5-6	NA	TRBJ2-2	TRBD1	CASSGLGTGGMTGELFF	TGTGCCAGCAGCGGTCTGGGGACAGGGGGCATGACCGGGGAGCTGTTTTTT
TRBV11-3	NA	TRBJ1-1	TRBD1	CASSSGTGMNTEAFF	TGTGCCAGCAGCTCCGGGACAGGCATGAACACTGAAGCTTTCTTT
TRBV5-4	NA	TRBJ1-1	NA	CASSLGVLNTEAFF	TGTGCCAGCAGCTTGGGAGTCTTGAACACTGAAGCTTTCTTT
TRBV19	NA	TRBJ2-1	TRBD2	CASSIPSLAGGYNEQFF	TGTGCCAGTAGTATCCCCTCCTTAGCGGGAGGCTACAATGAGCAGTTCTTC
TRBV5-4	NA	TRBJ2-3	NA	CASSLVANPDTQYF	TGTGCCAGCAGCTTGGTTGCTAATCCAGATACGCAGTATTTT
TRBV7-9	NA	TRBJ2-1	NA	CASRRTANNEQFF	TGTGCCAGCAGGAGGACTGCAAACAATGAGCAGTTCTTC
TRBV6-1	NA	TRBJ1-6	NA	CASKDIAYNSPLHF	TGTGCCAGCAAGGACATTGCGTATAATTCACCCCTCCACTTT
TRBV5-4	NA	TRBJ2-1	TRBD2	CASSLRPAGGNEQFF	TGTGCCAGCAGCTTGAGGCCAGCGGGAGGCAATGAGCAGTTCTTC
TRBV30	NA	TRBJ1-5	NA	CAWKERGSRDNNQPQHF	TGTGCCTGGAAAGAGAGGGGGAGCCGGGACAACAATCAGCCTCAGCATTTT
TRBV15	few	TRBJ1-5	NA	CATSRTPGRDKNQPQHF	TGTGCCACCAGCAGAACCCCCGGCAGGGACAAGAATCAGCCCCAGCATTTT
TRBV28	NA	TRBJ2-7	NA	CASSSPYVDSRSSYEQYF	TGTGCCAGCAGCTCCCCCTACGTGGACAGCCGGAGCTCCTACGAGCAGTACTTC
TRBV27	once	TRBJ1-2	NA	CASRSGAGIYGYTF	TGTGCCAGCAGGTCAGGTGCGGGGATCTATGGCTACACCTTC
TRBV28	NA	TRBJ1-5	TRBD1	CASSPGTVGVRQPQHF	TGTGCCAGCAGTCCAGGGACAGTCGGAGTAAGACAGCCCCAGCATTTT
TRBV2	NA	TRBJ2-7	NA	CASGGLSYEQYF	TGTGCCAGCGGGGGACTTTCCTACGAGCAGTACTTC
TRBV11-2	NA	TRBJ2-7	NA	CASSLYFSVYEQYF	TGTGCCAGCAGCTTATACTTCTCCGTCTACGAGCAGTACTTC
TRBV11-3	NA	TRBJ1-1	NA	CASSRGRGNTEAFF	TGTGCCAGCAGCCGTGGGCGGGGGAACACTGAAGCTTTCTTT
TRBV7-3	NA	TRBJ1-2	NA	CAKWGRAYYGYTF	TGTGCCAAATGGGGCAGGGCTTACTATGGCTACACCTTC
TRBV14	NA	TRBJ2-2	NA	CASSQVGGNTGELFF	TGTGCCAGCAGCCAAGTAGGGGGTAACACCGGGGAGCTGTTTTTT
TRBV7-6	NA	TRBJ2-5	TRBD2	CASSPPHRTSGGQETQYF	TGTGCCAGCAGCCCGCCGCATAGGACTAGCGGGGGACAAGAGACCCAGTACTTC
TRBV4-2	NA	TRBJ2-1	NA	CASSQDLIWRLSYYNEQFF	TGTGCCAGCAGCCAAGATCTAATTTGGAGACTTTCCTACTACAATGAGCAGTTCTTC
TRBV5-4	NA	TRBJ2-2	TRBD2	CASSLPGGGRTGELFF	TGTGCCAGCAGCTTGCCGGGAGGGGGTCGGACCGGGGAGCTGTTTTTT
TRBV6-6	few	TRBJ2-1	TRBD2	CASSTRTSSYNEQFF	TGTGCCAGCAGTACCCGGACTAGCTCCTACAATGAGCAGTTCTTC
TRBV19	NA	TRBJ2-1	NA	CASSINRGSEQFF	TGTGCCAGTAGTATCAATCGGGGGAGTGAGCAGTTCTTC
TRBV19	NA	TRBJ1-2	NA	CASSIRTPQDGTGYGYTF	TGTGCCAGTAGTATTCGGACGCCCCAGGACGGCACGGGGTATGGCTACACCTTC
TRBV7-2	NA	TRBJ2-1	NA	CASSFSRSYNEQFF	TGTGCCAGCAGCTTCTCCCGCTCCTACAATGAGCAGTTCTTC
TRBV7-9	NA	TRBJ1-1	NA	CASSSKGGSTEAFF	TGTGCCAGCAGCTCCAAGGGTGGGAGCACTGAAGCTTTCTTT
TRBV6-4	NA	TRBJ2-2	NA	CASREATDTGELFF	TGTGCCAGCAGGGAGGCTACAGACACCGGGGAGCTGTTTTTT
TRBV19	NA	TRBJ1-2	TRBD1	CASSIQGGADYGYTF	TGTGCCAGTAGTATTCAGGGGGGCGCGGACTATGGCTACACCTTC
TRBV6-1	once	TRBJ2-5	TRBD2	CASSEAGLAGGLERETQYF	TGTGCCAGCAGTGAAGCAGGGCTAGCGGGAGGGCTAGAAAGAGAGACCCAGTACTTC
TRBV7-3	NA	TRBJ2-5	NA	CASSHGGAGETQYF	TGTGCCAGCAGCCACGGGGGAGCGGGAGAGACCCAGTACTTC
TRBV5-5	NA	TRBJ1-3	NA	CASSLGTASGNTIYF	TGTGCCAGCAGCTTGGGGACAGCCTCTGGAAACACCATATATTTT
TRBV28	NA	TRBJ1-2	NA	CASSLEIQRSYGYTF	TGTGCCAGCAGTTTAGAAATCCAACGCAGCTATGGCTACACCTTC
TRBV19	NA	TRBJ1-2	NA	CASSISSTNYGYTF	TGTGCCAGTAGTATTTCCTCTACTAACTATGGCTACACCTTC
TRBV10-1	NA	TRBJ1-5	NA	CASSGGPNQPQHF	TGCGCCAGCAGTGGGGGCCCCAATCAGCCCCAGCATTTT
TRBV30	NA	TRBJ2-2	TRBD2	CAWTSGVLDTGELFF	TGTGCCTGGACTAGCGGGGTCTTGGACACCGGGGAGCTGTTTTTT
TRBV5-8	NA	TRBJ2-7	NA	CASSLGQFYTYEQYF	TGTGCCAGCAGCTTGGGGCAGTTTTATACCTACGAGCAGTACTTC
TRBV2	NA	TRBJ1-5	TRBD1	CASRGTGGDQPQHF	TGTGCCAGCAGGGGGACAGGGGGCGATCAGCCCCAGCATTTT
TRBV7-6	NA	TRBJ1-1	TRBD1	CASSLTYRGRAFF	TGTGCCAGCAGCTTAACATACAGGGGACGGGCTTTCTTT
TRBV28	NA	TRBJ2-1	TRBD2	CASSWTGTSGRREAEQFF	TGTGCCAGCAGCTGGACCGGGACTAGCGGGAGACGGGAGGCTGAGCAGTTCTTC
TRBV6-6	NA	TRBJ1-5	TRBD1	CASRAPGQGYQPQHF	TGTGCCAGCAGAGCACCGGGACAGGGATATCAGCCCCAGCATTTT
TRBV28	NA	TRBJ1-2	TRBD1	CASRKQGVPGYTF	TGTGCCAGCAGGAAACAGGGGGTACCTGGCTACACCTTC
TRBV6-1	NA	TRBJ1-6	TRBD1	CASSEGRGLVLGNSPLHF	TGTGCCAGCAGTGAGGGCAGGGGGCTTGTTTTAGGGAATTCACCCCTCCACTTT
TRBV5-1	few	TRBJ2-1	NA	CATRRSGTYYNEQFF	TGCGCCACCAGAAGAAGTGGGACATACTACAATGAGCAGTTCTTC
TRBV5-6	NA	TRBJ1-2	TRBD1	CASSQPGQGAPIYGYTF	TGTGCCAGCAGCCAACCGGGACAGGGGGCTCCCATCTATGGCTACACCTTC
TRBV9	NA	TRBJ1-2	TRBD1	CASSVLRRTGGWLAGGYTF	TGTGCCAGCAGCGTATTGAGGCGGACAGGGGGCTGGTTGGCAGGTGGCTACACCTTC
TRBV5-5	NA	TRBJ2-7	TRBD1	CASSFRQGLADEQYF	TGTGCCAGCAGCTTTCGACAGGGTCTAGCCGACGAGCAGTACTTC
TRBV4-1	NA	TRBJ1-4	NA	CASSQVGSGEKLFF	TGCGCCAGCAGCCAAGTTGGGTCGGGGGAAAAACTGTTTTTT
TRBV28	NA	TRBJ2-1	TRBD2	CASSQRAWEGRNEQFF	TGTGCCAGCAGCCAAAGGGCGTGGGAGGGAAGGAATGAGCAGTTCTTC
TRBV27	NA	TRBJ2-7	TRBD1	CASTPGRLSAVDRVGEQYF	TGTGCCAGCACTCCGGGCCGACTCTCGGCAGTGGACAGGGTGGGCGAGCAGTACTTC